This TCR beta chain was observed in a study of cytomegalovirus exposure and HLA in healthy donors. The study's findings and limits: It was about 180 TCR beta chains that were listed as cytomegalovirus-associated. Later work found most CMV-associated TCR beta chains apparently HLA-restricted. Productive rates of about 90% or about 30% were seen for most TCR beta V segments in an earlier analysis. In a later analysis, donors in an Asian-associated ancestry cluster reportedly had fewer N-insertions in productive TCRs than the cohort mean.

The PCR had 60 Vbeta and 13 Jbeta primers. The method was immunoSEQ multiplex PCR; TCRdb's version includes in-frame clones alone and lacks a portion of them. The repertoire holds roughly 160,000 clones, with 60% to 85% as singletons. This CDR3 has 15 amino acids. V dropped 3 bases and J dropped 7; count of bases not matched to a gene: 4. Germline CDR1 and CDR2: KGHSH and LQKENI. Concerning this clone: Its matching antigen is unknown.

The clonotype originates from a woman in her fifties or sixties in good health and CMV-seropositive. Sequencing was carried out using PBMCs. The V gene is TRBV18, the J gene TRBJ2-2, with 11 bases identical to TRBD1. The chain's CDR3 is CASSPDRGRSGELFF. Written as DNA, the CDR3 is TGTGCCAGCTCACCGGACAGGGGGCGCAGCGGGGAGCTGTTTTTT.